This T cell receptor (beta chain) was retrieved from a study of cytomegalovirus exposure and HLA in healthy donors. Here immunoSEQ multiplex PCR was the method, and the copy in TCRdb shows in-frame clones only, minus some. Of tens of thousands of clones listed, about 87% are singletons. Concerning this clone: No antigen is known for it.

Whole-study findings and limits: Cytomegalovirus association was assigned to 170 or so TCR beta chains.

Looked up from germline, CDR1 is ENHRY and CDR2 is SYGVKD. The V and J ends lost 2 bases and 1 base respectively, with 21 bases between them. The CDR3 sequence is 18 residues long. The receptor's source is a woman aged 18-29 years in good health and CMV-seropositive. Sequencing was done on a sample of PBMCs. V usage is TRBV10-3 and J usage is TRBJ2-7; perhaps TRBD1 as D (5 bases). CDR3 region: CAISEGRGLIPISYEQYF. CDR3 DNA: TGTGCCATCAGTGAGGGAAGGGGCCTGATTCCCATTTCCTACGAGCAGTACTTC.